The 5 T cell receptor beta chains below all came from one sample that was sequenced in a study of cytomegalovirus exposure and HLA in healthy donors. The PCR ran on 60 Vbeta and 13 Jbeta primers. Assay: immunoSEQ multiplex PCR; the TCRdb copy retains only in-frame clones and omits some. Among nearly 200,000 clones listed, 82% were seen once. The sample consisted of PBMCs. The receptors were sampled from a woman aged 45 to 65 in good health and CMV-seropositive.

This clone was detected once. This rearrangement joins TRBV19 to TRBJ1-5; D gene unclear. CDR3 size: 16 residues. The V end lost 9 bases, the J end lost 2 bases, and 20 bases lay between the germline ends. Germline CDR1 LNHDA, CDR2 SQIVND (reference sequence). CDR3: CASTNPGFYGNQPQHF. The CDR3 coding sequence is TGTGCCAGCACCAACCCGGGGTTCTACGGCAATCAGCCCCAGCATTTT.

The chain recombines TRBV28 with TRBJ2-2, with TRBD2 matching 10 bases. Germline trimming cut 6 bases from V and 4 bases from J; bases unmatched to any gene: 5. CDR1 is MDHEN, CDR2 SYDVKM, per germline. The CDR3 totals 15 residues. The CDR3 sequence: CASRTSGRVTGELFF. The CDR3 DNA reads as TGTGCCAGCAGAACGAGCGGGAGGGTCACCGGGGAGCTGTTTTTT.

The sample holds a few counts of this clone. This chain joins TRBV2 and TRBJ1-2; no reliable D call. This CDR3 has 15 amino acids. Germline assignment: CDR1 SNHLY and CDR2 FYNNEI. Trimming cost V 2 bases and J 4 bases, with 14 bases left between them. As DNA, the CDR3 is TGTGCCAGCAGTGAAACGAGGGAGCTAAGCTATGGCTACACCTTC. Protein sequence: CASSETRELSYGYTF.

The chain couples TRBV10-3 to TRBJ2-1; weak D call: TRBD2 (6 bases). The CDR3 length is 16 residues. Germline V gives CDR1 ENHRY, CDR2 SYGVKD. Between the trimmed V and J ends, which lost 4 bases and 1 base, there was a span of 14 bases. In DNA, the CDR3 is TGTGCCATCAGTGCGGAGGGGTGGGGGTCCTACAATGAGCAGTTCTTC. Translation: CAISAEGWGSYNEQFF.

The V gene is TRBV18, the J gene TRBJ2-3, with TRBD2 identical over 12 bases. CDR3 length: 15 amino acids. Germline values: CDR1 KGHSH, CDR2 LQKENI. The V and J ends lost 6 bases and 6 bases, in that order; junction bases with no gene match: 7. This chain's CDR3 is CASSQTSGGPDTQYF. The CDR3 bases are TGTGCCAGCTCTCAGACTAGCGGGGGTCCGGATACGCAGTATTTT.